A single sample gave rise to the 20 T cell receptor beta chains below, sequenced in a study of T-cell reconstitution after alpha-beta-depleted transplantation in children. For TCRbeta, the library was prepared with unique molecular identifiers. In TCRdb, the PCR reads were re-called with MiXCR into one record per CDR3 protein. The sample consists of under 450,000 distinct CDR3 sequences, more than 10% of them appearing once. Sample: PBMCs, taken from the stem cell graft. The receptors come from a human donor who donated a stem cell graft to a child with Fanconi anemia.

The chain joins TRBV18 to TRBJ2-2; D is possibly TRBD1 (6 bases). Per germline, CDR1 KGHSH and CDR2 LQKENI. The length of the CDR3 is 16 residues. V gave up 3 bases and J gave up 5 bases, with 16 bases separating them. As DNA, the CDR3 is TGTGCCAGCTCACCCACGGACAGAAGGAAGACCGGGGAGCTGTTTTTT. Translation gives CASSPTDRRKTGELFF.

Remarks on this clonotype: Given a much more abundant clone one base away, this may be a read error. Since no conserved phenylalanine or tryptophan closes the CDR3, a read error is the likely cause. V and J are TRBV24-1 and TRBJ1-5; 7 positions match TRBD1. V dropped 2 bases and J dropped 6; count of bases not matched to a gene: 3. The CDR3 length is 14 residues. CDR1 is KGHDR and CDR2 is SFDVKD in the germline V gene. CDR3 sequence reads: CATSDSRTGQPQHI. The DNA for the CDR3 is TGTGCCACCAGTGATTCCCGGACAGGTCAGCCCCAGCATATT.

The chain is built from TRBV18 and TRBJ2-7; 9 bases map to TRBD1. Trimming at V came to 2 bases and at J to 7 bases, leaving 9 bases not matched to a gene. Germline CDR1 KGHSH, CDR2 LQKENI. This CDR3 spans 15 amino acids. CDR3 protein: CASSPGNRGPGEQYF. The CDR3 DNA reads TGTGCCAGCTCACCAGGAAACAGGGGGCCAGGAGAGCAGTACTTC.

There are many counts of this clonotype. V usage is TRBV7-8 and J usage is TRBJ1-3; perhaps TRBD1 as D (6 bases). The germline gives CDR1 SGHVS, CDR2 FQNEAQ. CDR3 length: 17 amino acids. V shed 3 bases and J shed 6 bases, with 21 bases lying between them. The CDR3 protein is CASSFLIGTSKENTIYF. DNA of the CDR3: TGTGCCAGCAGCTTCTTGATCGGGACAAGCAAGGAAAACACCATATATTTT.

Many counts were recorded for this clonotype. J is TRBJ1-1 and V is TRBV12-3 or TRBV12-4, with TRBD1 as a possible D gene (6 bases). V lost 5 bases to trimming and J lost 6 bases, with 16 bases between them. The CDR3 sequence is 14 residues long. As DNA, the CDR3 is TGTGCCAGCAGTAGGGGGGCCGCTGGTTCTGAAGCTTTCTTT. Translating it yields CASSRGAAGSEAFF.

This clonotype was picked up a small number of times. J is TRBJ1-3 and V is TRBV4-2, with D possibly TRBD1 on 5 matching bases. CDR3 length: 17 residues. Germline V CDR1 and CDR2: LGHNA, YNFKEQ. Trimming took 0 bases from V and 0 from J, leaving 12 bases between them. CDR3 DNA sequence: TGTGCCAGCAGCCAAGATCAGGCAGGGAGCTCTGGAAACACCATATATTTT. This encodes CASSQDQAGSSGNTIYF.

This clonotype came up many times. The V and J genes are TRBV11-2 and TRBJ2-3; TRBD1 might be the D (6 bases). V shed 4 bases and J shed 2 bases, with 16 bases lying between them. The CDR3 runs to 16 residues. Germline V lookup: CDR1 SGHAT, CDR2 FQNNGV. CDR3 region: CASSSLQGPSTDTQYF. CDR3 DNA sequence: TGTGCCAGCAGCTCCTTACAGGGACCCTCCACAGATACGCAGTATTTT.

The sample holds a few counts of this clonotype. The CDR3 DNA is TGTGCCAGCAGGCGGCGGGCGGGCACAGATACGCAGTATTTT. Translated: CASRRRAGTDTQYF. The chain uses TRBV6-4 and TRBJ2-3; TRBD2 might be the D (5 bases). This CDR3 has 14 amino acids. The ends were cut back, 6 bases at V and 1 base at J, with 11 bases in the middle. Germline V gene lookup returns CDR1 MRHNA and CDR2 SNTAGT.

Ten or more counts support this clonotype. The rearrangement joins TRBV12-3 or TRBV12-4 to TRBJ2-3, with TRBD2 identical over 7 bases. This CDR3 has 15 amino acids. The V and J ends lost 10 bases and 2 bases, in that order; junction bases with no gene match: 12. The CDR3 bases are TGTGCCATCGGGTGGGGAGGGGCCCCCACAGATACGCAGTATTTT. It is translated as CAIGWGGAPTDTQYF.

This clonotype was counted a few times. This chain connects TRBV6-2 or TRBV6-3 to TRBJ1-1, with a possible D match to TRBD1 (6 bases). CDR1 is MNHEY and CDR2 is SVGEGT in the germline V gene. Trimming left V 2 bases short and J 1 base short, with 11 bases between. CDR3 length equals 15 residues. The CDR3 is CASSYPPDRNTEAFF. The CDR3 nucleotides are TGTGCCAGCAGTTACCCACCGGACAGGAACACTGAAGCTTTCTTT.

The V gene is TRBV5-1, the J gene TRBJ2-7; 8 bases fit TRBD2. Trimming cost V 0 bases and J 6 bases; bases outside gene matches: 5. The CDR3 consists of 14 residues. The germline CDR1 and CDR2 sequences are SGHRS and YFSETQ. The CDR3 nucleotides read TGCGCCAGCAGCTTGGCCGGACTAGCTTCCGAGCAGTACTTC. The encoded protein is CASSLAGLASEQYF.

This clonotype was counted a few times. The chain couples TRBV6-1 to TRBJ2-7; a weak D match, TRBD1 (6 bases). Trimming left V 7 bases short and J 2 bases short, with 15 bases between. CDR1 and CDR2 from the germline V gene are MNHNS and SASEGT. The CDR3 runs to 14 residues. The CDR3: CASNARTVTYEQYF. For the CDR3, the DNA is TGTGCCAGCAATGCCAGGACAGTCACCTACGAGCAGTACTTC.

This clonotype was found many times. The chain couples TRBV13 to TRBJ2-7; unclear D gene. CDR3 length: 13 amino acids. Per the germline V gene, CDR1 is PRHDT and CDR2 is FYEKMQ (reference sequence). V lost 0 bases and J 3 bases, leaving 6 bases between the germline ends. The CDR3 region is CASSLGQNYEQYV. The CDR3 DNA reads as TGTGCCAGCAGCTTAGGACAGAACTACGAGCAGTACGTC.

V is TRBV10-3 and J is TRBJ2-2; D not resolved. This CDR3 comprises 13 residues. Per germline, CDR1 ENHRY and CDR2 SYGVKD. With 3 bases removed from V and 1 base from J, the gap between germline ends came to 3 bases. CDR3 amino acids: CAISEENTGELFF. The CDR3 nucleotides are TGTGCCATCAGTGAAGAGAACACCGGGGAGCTGTTTTTT.

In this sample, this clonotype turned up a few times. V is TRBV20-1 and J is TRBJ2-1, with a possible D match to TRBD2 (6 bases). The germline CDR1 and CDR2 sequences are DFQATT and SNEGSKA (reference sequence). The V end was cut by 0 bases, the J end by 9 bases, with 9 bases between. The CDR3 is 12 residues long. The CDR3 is CSARDTGSEQFF. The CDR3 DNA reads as TGCAGTGCTAGAGATACCGGGAGTGAGCAGTTCTTC.

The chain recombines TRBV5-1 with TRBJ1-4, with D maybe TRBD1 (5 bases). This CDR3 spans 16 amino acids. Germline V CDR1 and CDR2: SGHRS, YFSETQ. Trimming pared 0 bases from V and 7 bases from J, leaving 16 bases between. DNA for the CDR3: TGCGCCAGCAGCTTGGGACAGTTGACCCGAGTTGAAAAACTGTTTTTT. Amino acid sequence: CASSLGQLTRVEKLFF.

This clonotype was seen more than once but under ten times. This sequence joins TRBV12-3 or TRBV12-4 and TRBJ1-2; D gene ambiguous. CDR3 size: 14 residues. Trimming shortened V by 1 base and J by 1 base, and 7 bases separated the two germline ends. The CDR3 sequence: CASSLDTINYGYTF. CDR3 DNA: TGTGCCAGCAGTTTAGACACTATTAACTATGGCTACACCTTC.

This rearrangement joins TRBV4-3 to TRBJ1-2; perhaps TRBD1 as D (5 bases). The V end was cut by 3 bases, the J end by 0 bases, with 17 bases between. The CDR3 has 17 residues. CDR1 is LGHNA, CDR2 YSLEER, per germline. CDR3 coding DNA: TGCGCCAGCAGCCACGGCGGGGGTTCGGTCACTAACTATGGCTACACCTTC. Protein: CASSHGGGSVTNYGYTF.

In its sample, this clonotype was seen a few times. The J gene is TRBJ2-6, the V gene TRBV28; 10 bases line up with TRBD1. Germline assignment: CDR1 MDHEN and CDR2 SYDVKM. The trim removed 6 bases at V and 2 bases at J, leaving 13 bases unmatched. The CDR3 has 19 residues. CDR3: CASSHNGQGVATGANVLTF. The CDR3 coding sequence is TGTGCCAGCAGCCACAATGGACAGGGGGTAGCTACTGGGGCCAACGTCCTGACTTTC.

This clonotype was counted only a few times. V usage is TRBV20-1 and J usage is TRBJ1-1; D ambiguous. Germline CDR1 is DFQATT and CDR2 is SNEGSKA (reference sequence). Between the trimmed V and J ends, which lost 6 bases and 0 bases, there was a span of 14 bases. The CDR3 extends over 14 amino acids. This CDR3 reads CSASLGRVNTEAFF. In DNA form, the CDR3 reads TGCAGTGCCTCTCTGGGTAGGGTGAACACTGAAGCTTTCTTT.